Given below is one T cell receptor beta chain in context. Its target is unknown. This specimen belongs to a study of vaccination and CD4 T cells after COVID-19. This CDR3 region has 18 residues. CD4+ T cells that had been cultured provided DNA sequenced with the Oncomine TCR Beta short-read assay. Each CDR3 protein gets one entry after TCRdb re-called the PCR reads with MiXCR. The sample carries 11,000 or so distinct CDR3 sequences, about 60% recorded once. Treatment meaning: approximately nine-day PBMC culture with coronavirus spike peptide pools or control peptides (ViraFEST assay). The sequencing input was CD4+ T cells from blood, cultured in vitro. V gene TRBV21-1 combines with J gene TRBJ2-7; the table assigns TRBD1, which was not confirmed against the DNA. TRBV21-1 is shown as a pseudogene. The source of this sequence is a human donor who had recovered from COVID-19. The CDR3 coding sequence is TGTGCCAGCAGCAAAGTCGGAGCAGTACAGTTCCCAGGGTGTGAGCAGTACTTC. As protein: CASSKVGAVQFPGCEQYF.